Presented here are 18 T cell receptor beta chains from one specimen sequenced in a study of CD8 T cells in Susac syndrome. Reverse transcription used about 0.45 to 1 ug RNA and random hexamers. TCRdb reprocessed the immunoSEQ multiplex PCR reads with MiXCR, giving one entry per CDR3 protein. The data contain about 300,000 distinct CDR3 sequences, about 91% of them singletons. Sequencing input: CD4+ T cells from PBMCs. The source is a human donor with multiple sclerosis.

The V gene is TRBV12-2, the J gene TRBJ1-5; no DNA check was done on the table's D call, TRBD1. TRBV12-2 is assigned pseudogene status. The CDR3 runs to 16 residues. CDR3 amino acids: CASRLGPGTRSQPQHF. As DNA, the CDR3 is TGTGCAAGTCGCTTAGGCCCCGGGACACGATCTCAGCCCCAGCATTTT.

The chain couples TRBV6-1 to TRBJ2-2; D is possibly TRBD1 or TRBD2 (7 bases each). Germline CDR1 MNHNS, CDR2 SASEGT. The CDR3 consists of 16 residues. The V gene lost 5 bases and the J gene lost 5 bases, with 18 bases spanning the gap. The CDR3 DNA reads TGTGCCAGCAGTCCCGAGGGAGGGGGCTTGACCGGGGAGCTGTTTTTT. Translated, it gives CASSPEGGGLTGELFF.

This clonotype has a single count. This chain joins TRBV5-8 and TRBJ1-2, with 7 bases aligning to TRBD1. Germline CDR1 SGHTS, CDR2 YDEGEE. This CDR3 has 15 amino acids. Unmatched junction bases numbered 12, after V lost 4 bases and J lost 6 bases. The CDR3: CASSPPPTGVNGYTF. The CDR3 DNA follows: TGTGCCAGCAGCCCACCTCCTACAGGGGTAAATGGCTACACCTTC.

The rearrangement joins TRBV7-2 to TRBJ2-7; D may be TRBD2 (5 bases). V was trimmed by 4 bases and J by 7 bases, leaving 11 bases between them. The germline V gene encodes CDR1 SGHTA and CDR2 FQGNSA. This CDR3 region has 12 residues. This chain's CDR3 is CASSSRRGEQYF. In DNA form, the CDR3 reads TGTGCCAGCAGCTCTAGACGGGGAGAGCAGTACTTC. The full variable domain, completed using reference TRBV7-2 and TRBJ2-7, is GAGVSQSPSNKVTEKGKDVELRCDPISGHTALYWYRQSLGQGLEFLIYFQGNSAPDKSGLPSDRFSAERTGGSVSTLTIQRTQQEDSAVYLCASSSRRGEQYFGPGTRLTVT.

J is TRBJ2-1 and V is TRBV12-5, with TRBD2 matching 7 bases. The trim removed 5 bases at V and 9 bases at J, leaving 16 bases unmatched. The V gene's germline CDR1 is LGHNT and CDR2 FRNRAP. The length of the CDR3 is 16 residues. DNA of the CDR3: TGTGCTAGTGGTATGCAAAGCGGGGCCGGGGGAAGTGAGCAGTTCTTC. Its translation: CASGMQSGAGGSEQFF.

This sequence joins TRBV5-1 and TRBJ2-1, with TRBD2 matching 13 bases. In germline, CDR1 is SGHRS, CDR2 YFSETQ. CDR3 size: 17 residues. V dropped 4 bases and J dropped 4; count of bases not matched to a gene: 8. CDR3 residues: CASSPALAGGTYNEQFF. For the CDR3, the DNA is TGCGCCAGCAGCCCCGCACTAGCGGGGGGGACTTACAATGAGCAGTTCTTC.

V gene TRBV30 combines with J gene TRBJ1-5; D ambiguous. V lost 3 bases, J lost 4 bases, and 10 bases lay in between. CDR1 is GTSNPN, CDR2 SVGIG, per germline (reference sequence). The CDR3 spans 13 residues. CDR3 in amino acids: CAWSPSRNQPQHF. CDR3 nucleotides: TGTGCCTGGAGCCCGAGTCGGAATCAGCCCCAGCATTTT.

The V gene is TRBV27, the J gene TRBJ2-3; the D is unclear. In germline, CDR1 is MNHEY, CDR2 SMNVEV (reference sequence). The CDR3 loop spans 14 amino acids. Trimming removed 3 bases at V and 6 bases at J, with 13 bases between. Here the CDR3 DNA reads TGTGCCAGCAGTTTGGGTCTTAGTGGCGATACGCAGTATTTT. It specifies CASSLGLSGDTQYF.

A single count supports this clonotype. This chain joins TRBV20-1 and TRBJ2-1, with 10 bases identical to TRBD2. Germline CDR1 is DFQATT and CDR2 is SNEGSKA (reference sequence). The CDR3 runs 15 residues. V was pared by 3 bases and J by 7 bases, with 9 bases of the junction left unmatched. The DNA of the CDR3 is TGCAGTGCTAGTACCACTAGCGGGACGGGAAATGAGCAGTTCTTC. Residues: CSASTTSGTGNEQFF.

The CDR3 reads CASSFSTSLETQYF. CDR3 bases: TGTGCCAGCAGCTTTTCGACTAGCTTAGAGACCCAGTACTTC. The chain is built from TRBV7-9 and TRBJ2-5, with TRBD2 matching 7 bases. V shed 3 bases, J shed 4 bases, and the junction held 5 bases outside the gene matches. CDR1 is SEHNR, CDR2 FQNEAQ, per germline (reference sequence). CDR3 length: 14 amino acids.

On this clonotype: Germline is not matched at one junction end, which may reflect a read error. This rearrangement joins TRBV12-3 or TRBV12-4 to TRBJ2-1, with a possible D match to TRBD2 (6 bases). This CDR3 is 13 amino acids long. The CDR3, as DNA: TGTGCCAGCAGTCCATTCCGGGAGCTACAAAGGATCTTC. This encodes CASSPFRELQRIF.

The sample holds one count of this clonotype. The V and J genes are TRBV12-3 or TRBV12-4 and TRBJ1-5, with a tentative D call TRBD1 (5 bases). Trimming took off 6 bases at V and 2 bases at J, with 17 bases between the two ends. The CDR3 length is 16 residues. CDR3 bases: TGTGCCAGCAGCGACAGTGGGAGGAGTCGCAATCAGCCCCAGCATTTT. Residues: CASSDSGRSRNQPQHF.

Regarding this clonotype: The junction differs from germline at one of its ends, possibly a read error. This chain connects TRBV12-3 or TRBV12-4 to TRBJ1-1, with D possibly being TRBD1 (6 bases). The length of the CDR3 is 16 residues. The CDR3 reads CASSFRPDRLNTEVFF. The CDR3 DNA reads as TGTGCCAGCAGTTTCAGACCGGACAGATTGAACACTGAAGTTTTCTTT.

The rearrangement joins TRBV6-2 or TRBV6-3 to TRBJ2-6, with 8 positions matching TRBD2. The germline gives CDR1 MNHEY, CDR2 SVGEGT. V lost 4 bases and J lost 2; bases outside the gene matches: 1. The CDR3 contains 15 residues. The CDR3 region has the DNA TGTGCCAGCAGTTCGGGGGGGGCTGGGGCCAACGTCCTGACTTTC. Its protein is CASSSGGAGANVLTF.

This chain links TRBV5-1 with TRBJ2-1, with D perhaps TRBD1 (6 bases). The CDR3 loop spans 16 amino acids. Trimming removed 4 bases at V and 7 bases at J, with 21 bases between. The V gene's germline CDR1 is SGHRS and CDR2 YFSETQ. CDR3 sequence: CASSRLGNRATNEQFF. The DNA for the CDR3 is TGCGCCAGCAGCCGCTTGGGGAACAGGGCAACAAATGAGCAGTTCTTC.

Only one count was recorded for this clonotype. The gene calls are TRBV6-2 or TRBV6-3 and TRBJ1-5; D is undetermined. The CDR3 is made up of 14 amino acids. CDR1 and CDR2 (germline): MNHEY, SVGEGT. The V and J ends lost 3 bases and 7 bases respectively, with 13 bases between them. The CDR3 bases are TGTGCCAGCAGTTATACTTTGGTCAGGCAGCCCCAGCATTTT. Protein sequence: CASSYTLVRQPQHF.

This chain joins TRBV5-5 and TRBJ1-1; D perhaps matches TRBD1 (5 bases). Germline assignment: CDR1 SGHKS and CDR2 YYEKEE (reference sequence). The V and J ends lost 0 bases and 4 bases respectively, with 13 bases between them. The CDR3 is 15 residues long. The CDR3 region has the DNA TGTGCCAGCAGCTTGGGCCCCAGGGACTTCACTGAAGCTTTCTTT. This sequence encodes CASSLGPRDFTEAFF.

V is TRBV10-2 and J is TRBJ2-2, with D perhaps TRBD2 (6 bases). CDR3 length: 15 amino acids. The germline V gene has CDR1 WSHSY and CDR2 SAAADI. V gave up 6 bases and J gave up 9 bases, with 20 bases separating them. Written as DNA, the CDR3 is TGCGCCAGCAGAGGGACTGGAGCAGCGCCCAGGGAGCTGTTTTTT. Translation gives CASRGTGAAPRELFF.